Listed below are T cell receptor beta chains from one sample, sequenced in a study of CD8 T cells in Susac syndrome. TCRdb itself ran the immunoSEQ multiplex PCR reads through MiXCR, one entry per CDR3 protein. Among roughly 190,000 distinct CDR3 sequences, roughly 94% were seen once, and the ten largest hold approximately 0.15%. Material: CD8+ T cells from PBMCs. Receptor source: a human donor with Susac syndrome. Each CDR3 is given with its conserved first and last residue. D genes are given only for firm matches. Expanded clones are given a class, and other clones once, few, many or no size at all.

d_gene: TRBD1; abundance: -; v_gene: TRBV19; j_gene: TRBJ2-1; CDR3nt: TGTGCCAGTACCTTGACAGGGGACAACAATGAGCAGTTCTTC; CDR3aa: CASTLTGDNNEQFF
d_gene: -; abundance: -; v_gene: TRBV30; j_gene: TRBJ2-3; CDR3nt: TGTGCCTGGAGCGGAGTGGGGGGGCCTACAGATACGCAGTATTTT; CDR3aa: CAWSGVGGPTDTQYF
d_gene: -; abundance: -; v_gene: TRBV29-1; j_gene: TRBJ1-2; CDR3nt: TGCAGCGTTGAAGAGATGGTAGGACACTATGGCTACACCTTC; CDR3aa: CSVEEMVGHYGYTF
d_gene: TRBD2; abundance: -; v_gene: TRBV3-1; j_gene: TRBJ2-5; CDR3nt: TGTGCCAGCAGCCAAAGCGGGGGAGGGGAGACCCAGTACTTC; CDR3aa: CASSQSGGGETQYF
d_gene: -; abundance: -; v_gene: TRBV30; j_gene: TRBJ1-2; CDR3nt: TGTGCCTGGACACACAGTAGCTATGGCTACACCTTC; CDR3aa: CAWTHSSYGYTF
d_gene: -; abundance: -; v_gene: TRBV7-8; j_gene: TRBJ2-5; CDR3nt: TGTGCCAGCAGCTTAGCGCTGGGGGGCTCGAGGGGAGAGACCCAGTACTTC; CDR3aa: CASSLALGGSRGETQYF
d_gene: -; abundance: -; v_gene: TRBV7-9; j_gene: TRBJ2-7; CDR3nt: TGTGCCAGCAGCTTAGTGGGGGGCCGAAGCTACGAGCAGTACTTC; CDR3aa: CASSLVGGRSYEQYF
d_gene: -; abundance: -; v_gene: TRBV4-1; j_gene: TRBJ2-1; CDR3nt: TGCGCCAGCAGCCAAGCCCTGGGCTCCTACAATGAGCAGTTCTTC; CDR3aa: CASSQALGSYNEQFF
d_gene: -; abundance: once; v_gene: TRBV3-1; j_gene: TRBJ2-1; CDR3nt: TGTGCCAGCAGCCAAGATCGATACGGAGGGATCAATGAGCAGTTCTTC; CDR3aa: CASSQDRYGGINEQFF
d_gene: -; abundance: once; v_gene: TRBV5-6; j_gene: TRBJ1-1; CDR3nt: TGTGCCAGCAGCTTGGAAGGTTTACTGAACACTGAAGCTTTCTTT; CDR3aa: CASSLEGLLNTEAFF
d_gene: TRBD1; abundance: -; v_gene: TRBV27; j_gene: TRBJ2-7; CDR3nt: TGTGCCAGCAGTCTAAGGGGACAGAGATACGAGCAGTACTTC; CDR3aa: CASSLRGQRYEQYF
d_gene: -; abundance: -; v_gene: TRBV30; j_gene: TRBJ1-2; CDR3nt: TGTGCCTGGAGTGCCCTGGGGCGGGACATTGGGTTCGGCTACACCTTC; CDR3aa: CAWSALGRDIGFGYTF
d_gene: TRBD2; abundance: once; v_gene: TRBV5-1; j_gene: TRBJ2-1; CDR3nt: TGCGCCAGCAGCCCGAGGACTAGCGGCCTCAACAATGAGCAGTTCTTC; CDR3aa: CASSPRTSGLNNEQFF
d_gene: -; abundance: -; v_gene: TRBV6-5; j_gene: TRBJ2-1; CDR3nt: TGTGCCAGCAGTCAGCACACGGGGTTTGAGCAGTTCTTC; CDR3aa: CASSQHTGFEQFF
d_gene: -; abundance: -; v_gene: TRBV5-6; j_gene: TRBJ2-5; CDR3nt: TGTGCCAGCAGCTTGGATGTTGAAGAGACCCAGTACTTC; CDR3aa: CASSLDVEETQYF
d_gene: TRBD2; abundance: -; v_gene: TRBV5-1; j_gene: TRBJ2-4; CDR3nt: TGCGCCAGCAGCTCTGGACTAGTTAGGACCAAAAACATTCAGTACTTC; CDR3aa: CASSSGLVRTKNIQYF
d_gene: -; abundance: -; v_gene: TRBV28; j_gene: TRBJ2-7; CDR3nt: TGTGCCAGCAGTCTCCGGGACGGAGCCTACGAGCAGTACTTC; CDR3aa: CASSLRDGAYEQYF
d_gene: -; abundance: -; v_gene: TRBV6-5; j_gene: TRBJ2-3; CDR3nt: TGTGCCAGCAGCCTGACCCCTTCTGGCACAGATACGCAGTATTTT; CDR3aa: CASSLTPSGTDTQYF
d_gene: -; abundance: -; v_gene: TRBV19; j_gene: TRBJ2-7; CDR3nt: TGTGCCAGTAGTACCGGACGGCGTTCCTACGAGCAGTACTTC; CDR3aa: CASSTGRRSYEQYF
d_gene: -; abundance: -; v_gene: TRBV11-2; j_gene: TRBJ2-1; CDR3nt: TGTGCCAGCAGCTTAGGTCGCGGGAAGGGCAATGAGCAGTTCTTC; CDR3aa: CASSLGRGKGNEQFF
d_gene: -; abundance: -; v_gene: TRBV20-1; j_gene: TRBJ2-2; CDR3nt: TGCAGTGCTAGAGATAACACCGGGGAGCTGTTTTTT; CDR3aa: CSARDNTGELFF
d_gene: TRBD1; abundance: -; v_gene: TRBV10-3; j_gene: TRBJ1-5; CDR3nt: TGCTCCTCACAGGGGGCGGTGGGTCAGCCCCAGCATTTT; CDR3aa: CSSQGAVGQPQHF
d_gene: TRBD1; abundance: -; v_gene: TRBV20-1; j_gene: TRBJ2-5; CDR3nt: TGCAGTGCTAGCCGGCAGGGGGATGTCCAAGAGACCCAGTACTTC; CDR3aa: CSASRQGDVQETQYF
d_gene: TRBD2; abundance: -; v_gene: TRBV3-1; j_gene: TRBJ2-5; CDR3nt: TGTGCCAGCAGCCCGGGACTACCCTCAGAGACCCAATACTTC; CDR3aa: CASSPGLPSETQYF
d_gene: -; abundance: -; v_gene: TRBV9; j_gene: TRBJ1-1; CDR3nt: TGTGCCAGCAGCGTAGAGGTTCCGGGGGACGACACTGAAGCTTTCTTT; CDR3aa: CASSVEVPGDDTEAFF
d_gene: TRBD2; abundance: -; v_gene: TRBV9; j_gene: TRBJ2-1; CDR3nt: TGTGCCAGCAGCGGGACTAGCGGTAACTCCTACAATGAGCAGTTCTTC; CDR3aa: CASSGTSGNSYNEQFF
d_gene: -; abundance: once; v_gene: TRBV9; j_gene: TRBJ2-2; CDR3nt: TGTGCCTCAGCCTTTGACGGGGAGCTGTTTTTT; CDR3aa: CASAFDGELFF
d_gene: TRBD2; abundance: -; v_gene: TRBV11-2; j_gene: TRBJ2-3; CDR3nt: TGTGCCAGCAGCCTCATAGCGGGGGCGAGCACAGATACGCAGTATTTT; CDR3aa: CASSLIAGASTDTQYF
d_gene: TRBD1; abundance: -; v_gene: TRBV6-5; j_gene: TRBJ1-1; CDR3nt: TGTGCCAGCAGTACCCGACAGGGTGGCACTGAAGCTTTCTTT; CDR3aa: CASSTRQGGTEAFF
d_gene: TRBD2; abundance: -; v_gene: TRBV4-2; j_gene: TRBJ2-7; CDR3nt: TGTGCCAGCAGCCAAGATGTGGTAGCGGGGTACGAGCAGTACTTC; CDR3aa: CASSQDVVAGYEQYF
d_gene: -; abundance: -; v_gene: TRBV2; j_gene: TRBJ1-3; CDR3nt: TGTGCCAGCAGTTCCTCAGGGGTGGGAAACACCATATATTTT; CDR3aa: CASSSSGVGNTIYF
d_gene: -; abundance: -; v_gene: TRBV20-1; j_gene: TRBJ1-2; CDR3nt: TGCAGTGCTAGAGATAGGACAGAAACTAACTATGGCTACACCTTC; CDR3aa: CSARDRTETNYGYTF
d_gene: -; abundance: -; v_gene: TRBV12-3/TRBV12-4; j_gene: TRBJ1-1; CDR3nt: TGTGCCAGCAGTTGGGGGACGCCCGACGCTGAAGCTTTCTTT; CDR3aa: CASSWGTPDAEAFF
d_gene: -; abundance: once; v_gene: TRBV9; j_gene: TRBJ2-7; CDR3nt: TGTGCCAGCAGCGTAGGAGGACACCTATACGAGCAGTACTTC; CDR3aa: CASSVGGHLYEQYF